This T cell receptor beta chain was sequenced for a study of technical replicates of blood from a handful of donors. The CDR3 is 14 residues long. V lost 5 bases, J lost 4 bases, and 11 bases lay in between. The germline gives CDR1 SGHTA, CDR2 FQGTGA. This clone was recorded only once. Sequenced by immunoSEQ multiplex PCR; TCRdb stores in-frame clones only, minus some. The sample holds 70,000 to 85,000 clones, 95% seen once. The origin of this receptor is a human donor in good health. The chain uses TRBV7-3 and TRBJ2-2; perhaps TRBD1 as D (6 bases). What was sequenced was T cells isolated from PBMCs. CDR3 in amino acids: CASSLGGFTGELFF. DNA of the CDR3: TGTGCCAGCAGCCTAGGGGGTTTCACCGGGGAGCTGTTTTTT.